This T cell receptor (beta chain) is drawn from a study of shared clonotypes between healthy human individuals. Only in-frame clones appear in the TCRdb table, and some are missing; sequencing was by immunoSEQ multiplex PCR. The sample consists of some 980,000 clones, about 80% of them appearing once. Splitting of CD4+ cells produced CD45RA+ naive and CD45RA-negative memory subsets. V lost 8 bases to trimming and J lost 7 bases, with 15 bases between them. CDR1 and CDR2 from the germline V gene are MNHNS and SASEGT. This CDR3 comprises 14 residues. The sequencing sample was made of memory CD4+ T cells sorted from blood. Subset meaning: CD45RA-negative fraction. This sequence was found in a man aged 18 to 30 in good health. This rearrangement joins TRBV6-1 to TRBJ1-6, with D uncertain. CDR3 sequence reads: CASVSGRKNSPLHF. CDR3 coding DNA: TGTGCCAGCGTGAGTGGCAGGAAGAATTCACCCCTCCACTTT.